These 28 T cell receptor beta chains came from one sample sequenced in a study of OX40 agonist ivuxolimab in advanced cancers. Method: immunoSEQ multiplex PCR; TCRdb's copy keeps in-frame clones and lacks some. Among over 55,000 clones listed, about 93% were seen once. Sequenced here: CD4+ or CD8+ T cells sorted from blood, sampled in a trial of the OX40 agonist ivuxolimab. These receptors originate from an adult with an advanced solid tumor such as melanoma, head and neck, liver or kidney cancer.

In its sample, this clone was seen once. This sequence joins TRBV7-2 and TRBJ2-7; D is undetermined. The CDR3 contains 14 residues. With 3 bases removed from V and 4 bases from J, the gap between germline ends came to 13 bases. Germline CDR1 SGHTA, CDR2 FQGNSA. This chain's CDR3 is CASSLGSATYEQYF. CDR3 nucleotide sequence: TGTGCCAGCAGCTTGGGCAGCGCTACGTACGAGCAGTACTTC.

V and J are TRBV7-9 and TRBJ2-1, with D perhaps matching TRBD2 (6 bases). Trimming removed 5 bases from V and 1 base from J, with 18 bases in between. CDR1 is SEHNR, CDR2 FQNEAQ, per germline (reference sequence). The CDR3 loop spans 17 amino acids. This CDR3 is CASSPADGGKSYNEQFF. The CDR3 DNA is TGTGCCAGCAGCCCTGCCGACGGGGGAAAATCCTACAATGAGCAGTTCTTC.

V is TRBV9 and J is TRBJ2-6; unclear D gene. The V and J ends lost 0 bases and 0 bases respectively, with 10 bases between them. Germline V CDR1 and CDR2: SGDLS, YYNGEE. CDR3 length equals 17 residues. CDR3 sequence reads: CASSVALSGSGANVLTF. The CDR3 region has the DNA TGTGCCAGCAGCGTAGCCTTATCAGGCTCTGGGGCCAACGTCCTGACTTTC.

The rearrangement links TRBV27 to TRBJ2-7; D might be TRBD1 (6 bases). V was trimmed by 5 bases and J by 4 bases, leaving 24 bases between them. Germline loops: CDR1 MNHEY, CDR2 SMNVEV (reference sequence). This CDR3 is 17 amino acids long. CDR3 in amino acids: CASSLHLDSLTGYEQYF. As DNA, the CDR3 is TGTGCCAGCAGTCTACACCTCGACAGCCTGACAGGTTACGAGCAGTACTTC.

This chain uses TRBV2 with TRBJ2-7; D gene ambiguous. The CDR3 sequence is 10 residues long. V was pared by 7 bases and J by 6 bases, with 7 bases between. CDR1 and CDR2 from the germline V gene are SNHLY and FYNNEI. DNA for the CDR3: TGTGCCAGCAAAGGTGGCGAGCAGTACTTC. Translation: CASKGGEQYF. The full variable domain, its missing parts supplied by reference TRBV2 and TRBJ2-7, is EPEVTQTPSHQVTQMGQEVILRCVPISNHLYFYWYRQILGQKVEFLVSFYNNEISEKSEIFDDQFSVERPDGSNFTLKIRSTKLEDSAMYFCASKGGEQYFGPGTRLTVT.

This sequence joins TRBV27 and TRBJ2-7; D ambiguous. CDR1 is MNHEY, CDR2 SMNVEV, per germline (reference sequence). CDR3 length: 13 amino acids. Deletions cut 4 bases from V and 3 bases from J, with 10 bases between. The CDR3 nucleotides read TGTGCCAGCAGTTCTAACAGCCTCTACGAGCAGTACTTC. Its translation is CASSSNSLYEQYF.

This chain joins TRBV5-1 and TRBJ2-5, with D perhaps matching TRBD1 (6 bases). Germline assignment: CDR1 SGHRS and CDR2 YFSETQ. The CDR3 sequence is 14 residues long. Trimming took off 1 base at V and 5 bases at J, with 12 bases between the two ends. In nucleotides, the CDR3 is TGCGCCAGCAGCTTGACAGGGCTCAAGGAGACCCAGTACTTC. It translates to CASSLTGLKETQYF.

This rearrangement joins TRBV4-3 to TRBJ1-6, with D maybe TRBD1 (6 bases). The V gene lost 0 bases and the J gene lost 8 bases, with 14 bases spanning the gap. Germline lookup yields CDR1 LGHNA and CDR2 YSLEER. The CDR3 has 16 amino acids. CDR3 protein: CASSQDYGTSYSPLHF. The DNA of the CDR3 is TGCGCCAGCAGCCAAGATTACGGGACATCCTATTCACCCCTCCACTTT.

This clone was found once. V and J are TRBV14 and TRBJ2-5; 10 bases map to TRBD1. V lost 1 base and J lost 5; bases outside the gene matches: 10. CDR1 SGHDN and CDR2 FVKESK come from the germline V gene. The CDR3 has 17 residues. The CDR3 bases are TGTGCCAGCAGCCAAGCCGGACAGGGGGTAATTGGGGAGACCCAGTACTTC. As protein: CASSQAGQGVIGETQYF. Combining the CDR3 with reference TRBV14 and TRBJ2-5 gives the whole variable domain EAGVTQFPSHSVIEKGQTVTLRCDPISGHDNLYWYRRVMGKEIKFLLHFVKESKQDESGMPNNRFLAERTGGTYSTLKVQPAELEDSGVYFCASSQAGQGVIGETQYFGPGTRLLVL.

This clone was detected a few times. The chain carries TRBV11-2 and TRBJ2-6; D not resolved. The CDR3 consists of 14 residues. Trimming removed 5 bases at V and 4 bases at J, with 9 bases between. The V gene's germline CDR1 is SGHAT and CDR2 FQNNGV. The CDR3 DNA is TGTGCCAGCAGCCCGCCGGTAGGGGCCAACGTCCTGACTTTC. It encodes CASSPPVGANVLTF.

This chain joins TRBV30 and TRBJ1-5; D unclear. Trimming took off 5 bases at V and 4 bases at J, with 12 bases between the two ends. Germline-derived CDR1 and CDR2 are GTSNPN and SVGIG (reference sequence). CDR3 size: 13 residues. The CDR3 coding sequence is TGTGCCTGGGGTCACGGAGTTAATCAGCCCCAGCATTTT. Translation gives CAWGHGVNQPQHF.

The V gene is TRBV6-6, the J gene TRBJ1-1; perhaps TRBD1 as D (5 bases). The CDR3 has 13 residues. Germline CDR1 is MNHNY and CDR2 is SVGAGI (reference sequence). Trimming shortened V by 6 bases and J by 0 bases, and 8 bases separated the two germline ends. The CDR3: CASRGPMNTEAFF. As DNA, the CDR3 is TGTGCCAGCAGGGGACCGATGAACACTGAAGCTTTCTTT.

The chain has TRBV29-1 and TRBJ1-2, with 11 bases matching TRBD1. Germline CDR1 and CDR2: SQVTM and ANQGSEA. Trimming cost V 6 bases and J 8 bases; bases outside gene matches: 2. There are 11 residues in the CDR3. The CDR3 DNA sequence: TGCAGCGTGGGACAGGGGGAGGGCTACACCTTC. It codes for CSVGQGEGYTF.

The rearrangement uses TRBV14 and TRBJ2-7; D is uncertain. CDR3 length: 13 residues. The germline gives CDR1 SGHDN, CDR2 FVKESK. Between the trimmed V and J ends, which lost 5 bases and 1 base, there was a span of 9 bases. This CDR3 reads CASSAFPSYEQYF. The CDR3, as DNA: TGTGCCAGCAGCGCCTTCCCTTCCTACGAGCAGTACTTC.

The rearrangement joins TRBV28 to TRBJ2-1; D tentatively reads TRBD1 or TRBD2 (5 bases each). The CDR3 is made up of 16 amino acids. Deletions cut 2 bases from V and 2 bases from J, with 13 bases between. The V gene's germline CDR1 is MDHEN and CDR2 SYDVKM. The CDR3 region is CASSLVGARAYNEQFF. The CDR3 bases are TGTGCCAGCAGTTTAGTCGGGGCAAGAGCCTACAATGAGCAGTTCTTC.

J is TRBJ1-1 and V is TRBV7-9, with TRBD1 matching over 8 bases. V shed 4 bases and J 5 bases; nucleotides not matched to a gene: 6. CDR3 length: 14 amino acids. Germline V gene sequence: CDR1 SEHNR, CDR2 FQNEAQ (reference sequence). DNA of the CDR3: TGTGCCAGCAGCTCGGACAGGGATAGGACTGAAGCTTTCTTT. Its translation: CASSSDRDRTEAFF.

The chain is built from TRBV30 and TRBJ1-5, with 7 bases identical to TRBD1. The length of the CDR3 is 17 residues. The trim removed 2 bases at V and 5 bases at J, leaving 15 bases unmatched. Germline V lookup: CDR1 GTSNPN, CDR2 SVGIG (reference sequence). The DNA for the CDR3 is TGTGCCTGGAGTCTGCCCTGGGTAGGGGGCGTCGATCAGCCCCAGCATTTT. It encodes CAWSLPWVGGVDQPQHF.

The chain combines TRBV4-1 with TRBJ1-1; no definite D call. V was clipped by 1 base and J by 8 bases, with 8 bases between them. Germline lookup yields CDR1 MGHRA and CDR2 YSYEKL. This CDR3 spans 12 amino acids. CDR3 in amino acids: CASSQASTEAFF. The CDR3 nucleotides are TGCGCCAGCAGCCAAGCTTCTACCGAAGCTTTCTTT.

This sequence joins TRBV4-1 and TRBJ2-1; no reliable D call. The V and J ends lost 0 bases and 6 bases respectively, with 9 bases between them. Germline V CDR1 and CDR2: MGHRA, YSYEKL. The CDR3 has 14 amino acids. The CDR3: CASSQDLSPNEQFF. The CDR3 DNA reads TGCGCCAGCAGCCAAGATCTTTCGCCCAATGAGCAGTTCTTC.

The J gene is TRBJ1-1, the V gene TRBV7-9; no definite D call. Germline V lookup: CDR1 SEHNR, CDR2 FQNEAQ (reference sequence). V lost 3 bases and J lost 6, with 2 bases in between. The CDR3 is 10 amino acids. The CDR3 bases are TGTGCCAGCAGCTTCCCTGAAGCTTTCTTT. Protein: CASSFPEAFF.

The chain joins TRBV4-3 to TRBJ1-1, with D uncertain. The germline gives CDR1 LGHNA, CDR2 YSLEER. This CDR3 is built from 16 residues. The V end was cut by 0 bases, the J end by 4 bases, with 15 bases between. The DNA of the CDR3 is TGCGCCAGCAGCCAAGATTTAGAGAGAAGAGGCACTGAAGCTTTCTTT. Protein sequence: CASSQDLERRGTEAFF.

The rearrangement links TRBV27 to TRBJ2-1; 7 positions match TRBD2. This CDR3 has 17 residues. Per germline, CDR1 MNHEY and CDR2 SMNVEV (reference sequence). Trimming took 2 bases from V and 4 from J; bases not matched to a gene: 11. The DNA of the CDR3 is TGTGCCAGCAGTTTAAATCGCCCGGGAGCGGGATACAATGAGCAGTTCTTC. This codes for CASSLNRPGAGYNEQFF.

This clone was seen only once. The rearrangement uses TRBV11-2 and TRBJ1-2; 8 nucleotides align to TRBD1. Germline CDR1 SGHAT, CDR2 FQNNGV. V was clipped by 5 bases and J by 8 bases; unmatched bases: 13. The CDR3 has 15 residues. The CDR3 sequence: CASSPLGQAFEGYTF. The DNA for the CDR3 is TGTGCCAGCAGCCCCCTGGGACAGGCGTTCGAGGGCTACACCTTC.

This sequence joins TRBV21-1 and TRBJ2-7; the table gives TRBD2 as D, unverified against the DNA. TRBV21-1 is noted as a pseudogene. This CDR3 has 15 residues. CDR3 loop: CASSTSGRGPTEQYF. CDR3 in DNA: TGTGCCAGCAGCACTAGCGGGAGAGGCCCTACCGAGCAGTACTTC.

The J gene is TRBJ2-5, the V gene TRBV5-6, with TRBD1 matching 7 bases. The CDR3 extends over 15 amino acids. The V segment lost 1 base and the J segment 1 base; nucleotides outside the gene matches: 4. Germline values: CDR1 SGHDT, CDR2 YYEEEE. This CDR3 reads CASSLFGDSQETQYF. The CDR3 nucleotides are TGTGCCAGCAGCTTGTTCGGGGACAGCCAAGAGACCCAGTACTTC.

This clone has only one observation. The V gene is TRBV13, the J gene TRBJ2-3, with a weak D call TRBD2 (6 bases). V lost 0 bases and J lost 0, with 10 bases in between. Germline V gene lookup returns CDR1 PRHDT and CDR2 FYEKMQ (reference sequence). This CDR3 is built from 16 residues. This CDR3 reads CASSLGLGTSTDTQYF. CDR3 nucleotides: TGTGCCAGCAGCTTAGGCCTGGGGACTAGCACAGATACGCAGTATTTT.

This chain uses TRBV19 with TRBJ2-5; 14 bases map to TRBD2. Unmatched junction bases numbered 11, after V lost 5 bases and J lost 0 bases. The germline V gene encodes CDR1 LNHDA and CDR2 SQIVND (reference sequence). This CDR3 contains 19 residues. CDR3 in amino acids: CASSGGTSGSPGYQETQYF. The CDR3, as DNA: TGTGCCAGTAGTGGGGGGACTAGCGGGAGTCCCGGGTACCAAGAGACCCAGTACTTC.

The rearrangement uses TRBV7-2 and TRBJ2-7; 10 nucleotides agree with TRBD2. Germline lookup yields CDR1 SGHTA and CDR2 FQGNSA. The CDR3 is made up of 15 amino acids. V shed 2 bases and J 1 base; nucleotides not matched to a gene: 2. The DNA for the CDR3 is TGTGCCAGCAGCTTAACTAGCGGGGAATCCTACGAGCAGTACTTC. It encodes CASSLTSGESYEQYF.